A selection of T cell receptor beta chains follows, all from one sample in a study of blood T cell repertoires in COVID-19. Assay used: immunoSEQ multiplex PCR; TCRdb lists only in-frame clones, some missing. The table lists 110,000 to 150,000 clones, 84% of them singletons. The material sequenced was PBMCs or T cells enriched from blood (not recorded which). All receptors derive from a man between 40 and 49 years old with acute COVID-19. The CDR3 runs from the conserved cysteine through the conserved F or W. Each record gives: CDR3 length, V gene, J gene, D gene, clone size, CDR3 protein, CDR3 DNA. A D gene is named only where the DNA matches it firmly. Clone sizes are given selectively: once, few, many, or a class where the clone is expanded.

14	TRBV6-2/TRBV6-3	TRBJ2-7	NA	NA	CASSPGERVGEQYF	TGTGCCAGCAGCCCCGGGGAGCGAGTGGGAGAGCAGTACTTC
18	TRBV4-2	TRBJ1-6	NA	NA	CASSPGEGRSSKNSPLHF	TGTGCCAGCAGCCCCGGGGAGGGGAGGTCTTCGAAGAATTCACCCCTCCACTTT
16	TRBV5-1	TRBJ1-5	NA	NA	CASSPEGGESNQPQHF	TGCGCCAGCAGCCCGGAGGGCGGAGAAAGCAATCAGCCCCAGCATTTT
14	TRBV6-5	TRBJ2-7	TRBD1	NA	CASTWATGHHEQYF	TGTGCCAGCACTTGGGCGACAGGGCACCACGAGCAGTACTTC
17	TRBV10-2	TRBJ2-1	TRBD1	NA	CASSEGRTGILNNEQFF	TGCGCCAGCAGTGAGGGCAGGACAGGTATTTTAAACAATGAGCAGTTCTTC
13	TRBV18	TRBJ1-2	TRBD1	few	CASSPTGGYGYTF	TGTGCCAGCTCACCGACAGGGGGCTATGGCTACACCTTC
14	TRBV11-2	TRBJ1-2	NA	NA	CASSLNRGNDGYTF	TGTGCCAGCAGCTTAAACCGGGGGAACGATGGCTACACCTTC
15	TRBV7-2	TRBJ1-1	NA	NA	CASSSDGRGDTEAFF	TGTGCCAGCAGCTCGGACGGCAGGGGCGACACTGAAGCTTTCTTT
13	TRBV30	TRBJ1-2	NA	NA	CAWSQRGAGGYTF	TGTGCCTGGAGTCAACGGGGGGCAGGGGGCTACACCTTC
13	TRBV29-1	TRBJ2-5	NA	NA	CSVLRRHQETQYF	TGCAGCGTTTTAAGGCGGCATCAAGAGACCCAGTACTTC
16	TRBV19	TRBJ1-2	NA	NA	CASSMRGTSPNYGYTF	TGTGCCAGTAGTATGAGGGGGACATCCCCTAACTATGGCTACACCTTC
14	TRBV4-1	TRBJ2-1	NA	once	CASSLGLELGEQFF	TGCGCCAGCAGCCTCGGCTTGGAACTGGGCGAGCAGTTCTTC
17	TRBV19	TRBJ1-3	NA	NA	CASSIRPDRTYGNTIYF	TGTGCCAGTAGTATTAGGCCGGACAGAACATATGGAAACACCATATATTTT
14	TRBV6-6	TRBJ1-5	NA	NA	CASTQGFAAPPQHF	TGTGCCAGCACCCAGGGGTTCGCAGCGCCGCCCCAGCATTTT
14	TRBV19	TRBJ1-5	NA	once	CASSLRLYNQPQHF	TGTGCCAGTAGTCTGAGACTTTACAATCAGCCCCAGCATTTT
16	TRBV5-1	TRBJ2-6	NA	NA	CASSSPEGSGANVLTF	TGCGCCAGCAGCTCCCCTGAGGGCTCTGGGGCCAACGTCCTGACTTTC
14	TRBV18	TRBJ2-2	NA	once	CASSDQQGTGELFF	TGTGCCAGCTCCGACCAACAGGGTACCGGGGAGCTGTTTTTT
14	TRBV5-5	TRBJ1-6	NA	once	CASSLGTAYSPLHF	TGTGCCAGCAGCTTGGGGACAGCATATTCACCCCTCCACTTT
16	TRBV4-1	TRBJ2-2	NA	NA	CASSQDGSGLGGELFF	TGCGCCAGCAGCCAAGACGGTTCAGGGTTGGGCGGGGAGCTGTTTTTT
14	TRBV5-1	TRBJ2-1	NA	NA	CASSFQGSYNEQFF	TGCGCCAGCAGCTTCCAGGGGTCCTACAATGAGCAGTTCTTC
14	TRBV10-3	TRBJ1-3	TRBD1	once	CATSRGTDGNTIYF	TGTGCCACCTCTCGGGGGACAGATGGAAACACCATATATTTT
15	TRBV11-2	TRBJ1-6	NA	NA	CASSLEYRANSPLHF	TGTGCCAGCAGCTTAGAATACAGGGCGAATTCACCCCTCCACTTT
12	TRBV5-6	TRBJ2-3	NA	NA	CASSSLTDTQYF	TGTGCCAGCAGCTCCCTCACAGATACGCAGTATTTT
14	TRBV19	TRBJ1-1	NA	NA	CASNPPGEFTEAFF	TGTGCCAGTAACCCACCGGGGGAGTTTACTGAAGCTTTCTTT
19	TRBV18	TRBJ2-3	TRBD2	NA	CASSPQVTSGRGSTDTQYF	TGTGCCAGCTCACCTCAAGTCACTAGCGGGAGGGGCAGCACAGATACGCAGTATTTT
13	TRBV30	TRBJ1-2	TRBD1	NA	CAWSPGTAQWDTF	TGTGCCTGGAGTCCCGGGACAGCACAGTGGGACACCTTC
17	TRBV4-3	TRBJ1-5	NA	NA	CASSQSLGDFGNQPQHF	TGCGCCAGCAGCCAATCATTAGGGGACTTTGGCAATCAGCCCCAGCATTTT
15	TRBV11-3	TRBJ2-1	NA	NA	CASSAAGLLNDEQFF	TGTGCCAGCAGCGCCGCCGGACTCCTAAACGATGAGCAGTTCTTC
14	TRBV30	TRBJ2-1	TRBD2	NA	CAWSAGTRLHEQFF	TGTGCCTGGAGTGCCGGGACTAGATTACATGAGCAGTTCTTC
14	TRBV4-3	TRBJ1-1	NA	NA	CASSFAGENTEAFF	TGCGCCAGCAGCTTTGCGGGGGAGAACACTGAAGCTTTCTTT
13	TRBV5-1	TRBJ2-7	NA	NA	CASSILPSGEQYF	TGCGCCAGCAGCATCCTACCGTCGGGGGAGCAGTACTTC
13	TRBV6-5	TRBJ2-3	NA	NA	CASSPDSPDTQYF	TGTGCCAGCAGTCCCGACAGCCCAGATACGCAGTATTTT
16	TRBV7-8	TRBJ1-5	TRBD1	NA	CASSSEGQGARQPQHF	TGTGCCAGCAGCTCGGAGGGACAGGGGGCAAGGCAGCCCCAGCATTTT
14	TRBV4-1	TRBJ1-4	NA	NA	CASSQARRAEKLFF	TGCGCCAGCAGCCAAGCTAGGAGAGCTGAAAAACTGTTTTTT
12	TRBV5-6	TRBJ1-1	NA	NA	CASSEGVTEAFF	TGTGCCAGCAGCGAGGGCGTCACTGAAGCTTTCTTT
15	TRBV2	TRBJ2-5	TRBD1	NA	CASSEGTGDQETQYF	TGTGCCAGCAGTGAAGGGACAGGGGATCAAGAGACCCAGTACTTC
16	TRBV19	TRBJ2-2	NA	NA	CASSQTTSRRTGELFF	TGTGCCAGTAGCCAGACTACTTCTCGAAGAACCGGGGAGCTGTTTTTT
15	TRBV7-2	TRBJ1-2	TRBD1	NA	CASSVNPGQDGGYTF	TGTGCCAGCAGCGTAAATCCGGGACAGGATGGAGGCTACACCTTC
14	TRBV28	TRBJ1-2	NA	NA	CASSISARRGGYTF	TGTGCCAGCAGTATATCCGCCCGGCGGGGTGGCTACACCTTC
13	TRBV10-2	TRBJ2-1	TRBD1	NA	CATRQGMDNEQFF	TGCGCCACTAGACAGGGGATGGACAATGAGCAGTTCTTC
17	TRBV15	TRBJ2-2	NA	once	CATSRDGELESAGELFF	TGTGCCACCAGCAGAGATGGGGAGCTCGAAAGTGCCGGGGAGCTGTTTTTT
15	TRBV24-1	TRBJ2-1	TRBD2	NA	CATSELAGERDEQFF	TGTGCCACCAGTGAACTAGCGGGCGAGAGAGATGAGCAGTTCTTC
16	TRBV5-1	TRBJ2-1	NA	NA	CASSLLAGNRGNEQFF	TGCGCCAGCAGCCTCCTAGCGGGGAACAGGGGGAATGAGCAGTTCTTC
15	TRBV6-5	TRBJ1-2	NA	few	CASSYSIKGGYGYTF	TGTGCCAGCAGTTACTCGATCAAGGGAGGCTATGGCTACACCTTC
15	TRBV3-1/TRBV3-2	TRBJ1-2	TRBD1	NA	CASSQSRDSNYGYTF	TGTGCCAGCAGCCAGAGCCGGGACAGTAACTATGGCTACACCTTC
15	TRBV30	TRBJ2-2	NA	NA	CAWSVPNLNTGELFF	TGTGCCTGGAGTGTACCGAACTTAAACACCGGGGAGCTGTTTTTT
16	TRBV5-4	TRBJ2-2	NA	NA	CASSFPSGANTGELFF	TGTGCCAGCAGCTTCCCATCGGGAGCAAACACCGGGGAGCTGTTTTTT
14	TRBV7-8	TRBJ1-6	NA	few	CASSLSPGDSPLHF	TGTGCCAGCAGCTTATCCCCGGGAGATTCACCCCTCCACTTT
15	TRBV18	TRBJ2-5	TRBD2	NA	CASSPIAGGQETQYF	TGTGCCAGCTCACCAATAGCGGGAGGGCAAGAGACCCAGTACTTC
14	TRBV5-1	TRBJ2-7	TRBD2	NA	CASGLGGSFNEQYF	TGCGCCAGCGGGCTCGGCGGGAGTTTTAACGAGCAGTACTTC
18	TRBV4-1	TRBJ2-1	TRBD2	NA	CASSQGLAGPLVTMEQFF	TGCGCCAGCAGCCAAGGTCTAGCGGGTCCCTTGGTTACAATGGAGCAGTTCTTC
14	TRBV19	TRBJ1-2	TRBD1	NA	CASSIGTGALGYTF	TGTGCCAGTAGTATCGGGACAGGGGCTCTCGGCTACACCTTC
14	TRBV7-8	TRBJ2-1	NA	once	CASSSGTQYNEQFF	TGTGCCAGCAGCTCCGGGACTCAATACAATGAGCAGTTCTTC
13	TRBV14	TRBJ2-6	NA	NA	CASSPSGANVLTF	TGTGCCAGCAGCCCTTCTGGGGCCAACGTCCTGACTTTC
16	TRBV30	TRBJ2-7	TRBD2	NA	CAWSVLAGGGSYEQYF	TGTGCCTGGAGCGTACTAGCGGGAGGAGGCTCCTACGAGCAGTACTTC
16	TRBV7-2	TRBJ2-1	TRBD2	few	CASSFGEGGGENEQFF	TGTGCCAGCAGCTTCGGGGAAGGCGGGGGGGAAAATGAGCAGTTCTTC
14	TRBV20-1	TRBJ2-3	NA	NA	CSASLGARADTQYF	TGCAGTGCTAGTCTGGGGGCGAGGGCAGATACGCAGTATTTT
15	TRBV28	TRBJ1-1	NA	NA	CASSNLDSANTEAFF	TGTGCCAGCAGTAACCTGGACAGCGCGAACACTGAAGCTTTCTTT
16	TRBV5-4	TRBJ2-1	TRBD2	NA	CASSLAGTSPYNEQFF	TGTGCCAGCAGCTTGGCCGGGACTAGCCCCTACAATGAGCAGTTCTTC
17	TRBV7-9	TRBJ1-1	NA	once	CASSLEIPGLRGTEAFF	TGTGCCAGCAGCTTAGAGATTCCCGGACTAAGAGGCACTGAAGCTTTCTTT